The clone carrying this T cell receptor (beta chain) occurred many times. The antigen remains unidentified. The study defined stable Graves' hyperthyroidism as no ophthalmopathy progression within 18 months. Every diagnosis used clinical symptoms, serum thyroxine and TRAb, thyroid ultrasound and orbital computed tomography. PBMCs came from 8.5 to 10 ml fresh peripheral blood. The sample comes from a study of T cells in Graves' hyperthyroidism and ophthalmopathy. Study observations and caveats: Ophthalmopathy was told apart from stable hyperthyroidism by a 13 V-J model.

RNA transcripts provided the source from which TCR beta CDR3 regions were amplified. A first-round RT-PCR of the TCR CDR3 used the HTBI primer set. Each CDR3 protein gets one entry after TCRdb re-called the multiplex PCR reads with MiXCR. The sample holds more than 500,000 distinct CDR3 sequences; about a sixth are singletons and the top ten take over 3.5%. V was pared by 6 bases and J by 0 bases, with 11 bases between. This CDR3 comprises 14 residues. Germline CDR1 is MNHEY and CDR2 is SMNVEV (reference sequence). V usage is TRBV27 and J usage is TRBJ1-1; weak D call: TRBD1 (6 bases). Sample: blood. The receptor's source is a woman between 25 and 40 years old with Graves' hyperthyroidism. The CDR3 sequence: CASSFGQLNTEAFF. DNA of the CDR3: TGTGCCAGCAGCTTCGGACAGTTGAACACTGAAGCTTTCTTT.